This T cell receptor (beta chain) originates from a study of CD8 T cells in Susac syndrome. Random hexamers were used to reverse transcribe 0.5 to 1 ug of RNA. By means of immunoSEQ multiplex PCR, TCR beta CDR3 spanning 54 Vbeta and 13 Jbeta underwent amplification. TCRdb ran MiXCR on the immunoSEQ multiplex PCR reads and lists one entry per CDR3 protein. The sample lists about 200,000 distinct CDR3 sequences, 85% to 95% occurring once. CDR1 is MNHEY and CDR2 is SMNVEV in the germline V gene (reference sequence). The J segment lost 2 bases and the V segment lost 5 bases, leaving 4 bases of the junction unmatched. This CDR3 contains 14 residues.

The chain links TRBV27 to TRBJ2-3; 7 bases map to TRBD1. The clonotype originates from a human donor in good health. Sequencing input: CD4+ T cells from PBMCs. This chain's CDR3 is CASSRGQNTDTQYF. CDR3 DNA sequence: TGTGCCAGCAGTCGGGGACAGAACACAGATACGCAGTATTTT.